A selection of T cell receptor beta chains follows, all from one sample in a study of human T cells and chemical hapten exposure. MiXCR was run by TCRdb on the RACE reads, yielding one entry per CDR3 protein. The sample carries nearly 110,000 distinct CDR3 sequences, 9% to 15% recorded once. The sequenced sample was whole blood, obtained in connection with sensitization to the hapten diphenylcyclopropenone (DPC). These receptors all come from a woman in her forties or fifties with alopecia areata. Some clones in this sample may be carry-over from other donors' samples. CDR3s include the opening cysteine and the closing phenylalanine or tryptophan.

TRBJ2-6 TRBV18 CASSPRERSGANVLTF
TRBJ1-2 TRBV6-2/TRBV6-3 CASNGRGYYGYTF
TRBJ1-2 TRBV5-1 CASSLDLHYGYTF
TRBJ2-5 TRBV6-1 CASSDGQMETQYF
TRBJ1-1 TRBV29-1 CSVAGFGTMNTEAFF
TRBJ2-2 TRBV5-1 CASSGQLTGELFF
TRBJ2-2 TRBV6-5 CASRRLAAGELFF
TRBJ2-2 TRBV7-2 CASSLARWNTGELFF
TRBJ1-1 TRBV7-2 CASSARARDAFF
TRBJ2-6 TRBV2 CASSFRPGANVLTF
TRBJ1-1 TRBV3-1 CASSQDTREAFF
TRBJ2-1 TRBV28 CASSFLKDRYIEQFF